This T cell receptor beta chain was profiled in a study of cytomegalovirus exposure and HLA in healthy donors. Study-level results: Published work reported that the classifier diagnosed cytomegalovirus status with high specificity and sensitivity. Investigators reported fewer than 200 TCR beta chains as tied to cytomegalovirus.

Sequencing was performed with immunoSEQ multiplex PCR; in TCRdb, only in-frame clones are kept and a portion is missing. The sample shows roughly 150,000 clones, 85% of them seen only once. About this clone: Its target is not known.

Per germline, CDR1 SGHTA and CDR2 FQGNSA. CDR3 length: 12 amino acids. The ends lost 5 bases at V and 8 bases at J; junction bases unmatched: 3. The sequence derives from a young man in good health and CMV-seropositive. The J gene is TRBJ1-2, the V gene TRBV7-2; 9 positions match TRBD1. The sample taken for sequencing was PBMCs. The CDR3 DNA sequence: TGTGCCAGCAGCCGGACAGGGGTCGGCTACACCTTC. Amino acids: CASSRTGVGYTF.